This T cell receptor beta chain was retrieved from a study of shared clonotypes between healthy human individuals. In the study's own analysis: Sequence data from immunoSEQ were junction-only and lacked quality scores; consequently, filtering differed. Data came from immunoSEQ multiplex PCR; TCRdb stores just in-frame clones and leaves some out. That table is the source of V, J and clone size, and D and trimming were worked out from the DNA. The table lists 1 million to 1.3 million clones, 75% to 85% of them singletons. Note on this clone: Antigen unknown.

Study findings and constraints: Clonotypes which were not shared had lower generation probabilities than clonotypes that all four donors shared. Among donors, the sharing of clonotypes was expected to be influenced by sequencing depth. Larger estimated richness was generally recorded for naive subsets relative to memory subsets.

V lost 5 bases, J lost 5 bases, and 11 bases lay in between. CDR1 is MNHEY and CDR2 is SMNVEV in the germline V gene (reference sequence). The CDR3 has 13 residues. The sequence derives from a man aged 18 to 29 in good health. Some clones in this sample may be carry-over from other donors' samples. The chain has TRBV27 and TRBJ2-3; D is ambiguous. Sequenced material: memory CD4+ T cells from PBMCs. Subset defined: CD45RA-negative fraction. The CDR3 loop is CASSTMGGDTQYF. The DNA of the CDR3 is TGTGCCAGCAGTACGATGGGCGGAGATACGCAGTATTTT.